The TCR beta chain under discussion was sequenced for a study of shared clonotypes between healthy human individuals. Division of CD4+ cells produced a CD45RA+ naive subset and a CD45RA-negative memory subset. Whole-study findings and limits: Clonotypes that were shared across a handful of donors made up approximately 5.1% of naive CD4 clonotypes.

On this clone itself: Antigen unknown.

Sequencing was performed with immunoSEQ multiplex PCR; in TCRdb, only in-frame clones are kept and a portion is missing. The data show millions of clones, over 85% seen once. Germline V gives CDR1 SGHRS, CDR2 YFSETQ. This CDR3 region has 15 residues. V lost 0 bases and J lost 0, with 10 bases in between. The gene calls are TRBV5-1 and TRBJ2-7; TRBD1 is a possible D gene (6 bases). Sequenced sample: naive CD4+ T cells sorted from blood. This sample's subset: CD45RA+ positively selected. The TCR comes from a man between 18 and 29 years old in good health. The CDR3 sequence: CASSLETGFSYEQYF. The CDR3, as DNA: TGCGCCAGCAGCTTGGAGACAGGCTTCTCCTACGAGCAGTACTTC.